In this sample, the clone carrying this TCR beta chain turned up many times. Antigen specificity is unknown. With two-round multiplex PCR, TCR beta CDR3 sequences were amplified from genomic DNA. The use of primers specific to each TRBV and TRBJ gene characterized first-round PCR. TCRdb re-called the multiplex PCR reads through MiXCR, storing one row per CDR3 protein. The repertoire holds more than 30,000 distinct CDR3 sequences, with around 43% as singletons. This entry is derived from a study of prognosis after radiotherapy for stage I lung cancer. Overall study context: Individuals with stage I non-small cell lung cancer joined the cohort between early 2018 and 2019. Patients were some 13 men and over 5 women aged about 53 to 90, median around 68 years.

Trimming took 0 bases from V and 3 from J, leaving 9 bases between them. The CDR3 extends over 15 amino acids. Germline lookup yields CDR1 MGHRA and CDR2 YSYEKL. Study results and limitations: The way patients used TRBV and TRBJ genes reportedly differed depending on whether they had metastases.

The source was PBMCs, collected before or after stereotactic body radiation therapy (not recorded which). The chain is built from TRBV4-1 and TRBJ1-5; D might be TRBD1 (5 bases). The clonotype comes from a donor aged 50 or older with non-small cell lung cancer. The CDR3 sequence is CASSQDPGDNQPQHF. CDR3 coding DNA: TGCGCCAGCAGCCAAGATCCGGGGGACAATCAGCCCCAGCATTTT.